This T cell receptor (beta chain) was recorded in a study of cytomegalovirus exposure and HLA in healthy donors. Note on this clone: Its antigen is not known.

Primers: 60 Vbeta forward and 13 Jbeta reverse. The assay was immunoSEQ multiplex PCR, and TCRdb's table has in-frame clones only and misses some. The table shows 140,000 or so clones, with around 90% occurring only once. This CDR3 has 15 amino acids. Germline CDR1 and CDR2: MNHNS and SASEGT. V lost 6 bases to trimming and J lost 3 bases, with 18 bases between them. Study-wide results and limits: Apart from CMV serostatus, no immune exposure information was available. For most TCR beta V segments, an earlier analysis put the productive rate at about 87% or about 30% of the time.

The chain is built from TRBV6-1 and TRBJ2-7; possible D gene TRBD1, 6 bases. The material sequenced was PBMCs. The receptor comes from a woman aged 40-49 years in good health and CMV-seronegative. CDR3 nucleotide sequence: TGTGCCAGCAGCCCGAGCGGCAGGGGCCTCTACGAGCAGTACTTC. Protein sequence: CASSPSGRGLYEQYF.